Below, 29 T cell receptor beta chains from the same sample are listed, as sequenced in a study of shared clonotypes between healthy human individuals. The protocol was immunoSEQ multiplex PCR, while the TCRdb copy is restricted to in-frame clones and leaves out a portion. The sample consists of more than 2 million clones, about 95% of them appearing once. CD45RO-negative, CCR7-positively selected cells formed the naive CD8 fraction, excluding terminally differentiated effector memory CD45RA+ cells. Material: naive CD8+ T cells sorted from blood. Receptors originate from a man aged 18-30 years in good health.

CDR3 in amino acids: CASSWLAGAQTYEQYF. Here the CDR3 DNA reads TGTGCCAGCAGTTGGCTAGCGGGAGCCCAGACCTACGAGCAGTACTTC. This chain uses TRBV14 with TRBJ2-7, with 10 bases fitting TRBD2. Trimming took 6 bases from V and 2 from J; bases not matched to a gene: 10. The germline V gene encodes CDR1 SGHDN and CDR2 FVKESK. CDR3 size: 16 residues.

The CDR3 DNA reads TGTGCCAGCAGGGACGGGCTAGCGGGGGCCAATGAGCAGTTCTTC. This sequence encodes CASRDGLAGANEQFF. V usage is TRBV9 and J usage is TRBJ2-1; 10 nucleotides match TRBD2. The trim removed 5 bases at V and 6 bases at J, leaving 8 bases unmatched. Germline V gives CDR1 SGDLS, CDR2 YYNGEE. The CDR3 extends over 15 amino acids.

The CDR3 reads CASSQDGEGLKNIQYF. For the CDR3, the DNA is TGCGCCAGCAGCCAAGATGGGGAGGGGCTTAAAAACATTCAGTACTTC. The chain joins TRBV4-1 to TRBJ2-4; TRBD2 aligns across 7 bases. The CDR3 has 16 amino acids. Unmatched junction bases numbered 6, after V lost 0 bases and J lost 4 bases. Germline assignment: CDR1 MGHRA and CDR2 YSYEKL.

In this sample, this clone turned up once. The gene calls are TRBV7-2 and TRBJ2-7; 9 bases align to TRBD1. This CDR3 is built from 16 residues. The trim removed 7 bases at V and 3 bases at J, leaving 13 bases unmatched. The germline V gene encodes CDR1 SGHTA and CDR2 FQGNSA. Here the CDR3 DNA reads TGTGCCAGCACGCTTAGACGGGACAGGGCCGACTACGAGCAGTACTTC. Its protein product is CASTLRRDRADYEQYF.

V and J are TRBV7-2 and TRBJ2-7, with 9 bases matching TRBD2. The CDR3 loop spans 16 amino acids. V trimming: 5 bases; J trimming: 4 bases; junction bases outside the gene matches: 12. Germline-derived CDR1 and CDR2 are SGHTA and FQGNSA. CDR3: CASSPEGPSGNYEQYF. In DNA form, the CDR3 reads TGTGCCAGCAGCCCGGAGGGGCCTAGCGGGAATTACGAGCAGTACTTC. Full variable domain (rest looked up from reference TRBV7-2 and TRBJ2-7): GAGVSQSPSNKVTEKGKDVELRCDPISGHTALYWYRQSLGQGLEFLIYFQGNSAPDKSGLPSDRFSAERTGGSVSTLTIQRTQQEDSAVYLCASSPEGPSGNYEQYFGPGTRLTVT.

The chain is built from TRBV4-1 and TRBJ2-1, with D maybe TRBD1 (6 bases). The CDR3 is 15 residues long. CDR1 and CDR2 (germline): MGHRA, YSYEKL. V lost 2 bases, J lost 4 bases, and 12 bases lay in between. CDR3 bases: TGCGCCAGCAGCCAAATACAGGGCGAATACAATGAGCAGTTCTTC. This translates into CASSQIQGEYNEQFF.

The chain links TRBV5-6 to TRBJ2-1; TRBD2 aligns across 13 bases. The CDR3 is 16 residues long. Germline CDR1 SGHDT, CDR2 YYEEEE. Unmatched junction bases numbered 13, after V lost 4 bases and J lost 12 bases. CDR3 protein: CASSQGLAGNSLGQFF. CDR3 bases: TGTGCCAGCAGCCAGGGACTAGCGGGAAACTCTTTGGGGCAGTTCTTC.

The chain combines TRBV4-1 with TRBJ2-7; 13 bases are a match to TRBD2. J was trimmed by 2 bases and V by 3 bases; bases with no gene match: 4. This CDR3 contains 16 residues. CDR1 and CDR2 (germline): MGHRA, YSYEKL. CDR3 in amino acids: CASSQRTSGSPYEQYF. Written as DNA, the CDR3 is TGCGCCAGCAGCCAGAGGACTAGCGGGAGCCCCTACGAGCAGTACTTC.

V gene TRBV4-1 combines with J gene TRBJ1-2; 7 nucleotides align to TRBD1. After removal of 0 bases from V and 4 bases from J, the junction contained 8 bases not matched to a gene. The germline V gene encodes CDR1 MGHRA and CDR2 YSYEKL. This CDR3 is 16 amino acids long. CDR3 DNA: TGCGCCAGCAGCCAAGATGCGACAGGGTTCAGCTATGGCTACACCTTC. Protein: CASSQDATGFSYGYTF.

The chain uses TRBV7-9 and TRBJ2-3; D gene unclear. Looked up from germline, CDR1 is SEHNR and CDR2 is FQNEAQ (reference sequence). V was clipped by 4 bases and J by 0 bases, with 11 bases between them. The CDR3 is 15 residues long. The CDR3 DNA follows: TGTGCCAGCAGCTCCTCCGCGTCTAGCACAGATACGCAGTATTTT. Translation gives CASSSSASSTDTQYF.

Notes on this clone: Other DNA sequences in this sample translate to the same CDR3. This chain links TRBV6-6 with TRBJ1-1, with D possibly matching TRBD1 (5 bases). Trimming took off 3 bases at V and 4 bases at J, with 9 bases between the two ends. This CDR3 contains 13 residues. From germline, CDR1 is MNHNY and CDR2 SVGAGI (reference sequence). The CDR3 DNA is TGTGCCAGCAGTTATGGGGGTTCCACTGAAGCTTTCTTT. It codes for CASSYGGSTEAFF.

As concerns this clone: The sample holds other DNA sequences that translate to the same CDR3. V usage is TRBV4-3 and J usage is TRBJ2-1; D is perhaps TRBD2 (5 bases). Germline CDR1 is LGHNA and CDR2 is YSLEER. The germline V and J ends were trimmed by 0 bases and 0 bases, with 12 bases remaining between them. The CDR3 extends over 17 amino acids. CDR3 DNA sequence: TGCGCCAGCAGCCAAGACTCGAGCGGAAGCTCCTACAATGAGCAGTTCTTC. Protein: CASSQDSSGSSYNEQFF.

The chain uses TRBV6-1 and TRBJ1-4; tentatively, D is TRBD1 (5 bases). Trimming cost V 8 bases and J 7 bases, with 20 bases left between them. Germline CDR1 reads MNHNS; CDR2 reads SASEGT. The CDR3 contains 15 residues. In DNA, the CDR3 is TGTGCCAGCCGGGGGAAAGGCCAATACGCTGAAAAACTGTTTTTT. This codes for CASRGKGQYAEKLFF.

This clone was recorded only once. The V call is TRBV4-2, the J call TRBJ1-4; D possibly corresponds to TRBD1 (5 bases). Germline V gene sequence: CDR1 LGHNA, CDR2 YNFKEQ. This CDR3 is 16 amino acids long. V shed 1 base and J shed 10 bases, with 19 bases lying between them. Here the CDR3 reads CASSQGRGAEEGKLFF. The CDR3 nucleotides are TGTGCCAGCAGCCAAGGGCGAGGGGCAGAGGAGGGAAAACTGTTTTTT.

The chain combines TRBV9 with TRBJ2-6; D is ambiguous. The CDR3 is 15 amino acids. Germline-derived CDR1 and CDR2 are SGDLS and YYNGEE. Trimming stripped 3 bases from V and 0 bases from J, with 7 bases between. The CDR3 bases are TGTGCCAGCAGCGCCCCGGGCTCTGGGGCCAACGTCCTGACTTTC. This gives the protein CASSAPGSGANVLTF.

V is TRBV7-3 and J is TRBJ1-1; D perhaps matches TRBD1 (5 bases). The CDR3 is 13 residues long. Germline V gives CDR1 SGHTA, CDR2 FQGTGA. Deletions cut 5 bases from V and 5 bases from J, with 12 bases between. The CDR3 is CASSAYKGTEAFF. The DNA for the CDR3 is TGTGCCAGCAGCGCCTACAAGGGGACTGAAGCTTTCTTT. Supplemented by reference TRBV7-3 and TRBJ1-1, the full variable domain reads GAGVSQTPSNKVTEKGKYVELRCDPISGHTALYWYRQSLGQGPEFLIYFQGTGAADDSGLPNDRFFAVRPEGSVSTLKIQRTERGDSAVYLCASSAYKGTEAFFGQGTRLTVV.

This clone appeared a single time. This chain connects TRBV5-8 to TRBJ2-3, with a possible D match to TRBD2 (5 bases). In germline, CDR1 is SGHTS, CDR2 YDEGEE. The CDR3 spans 13 residues. V was trimmed by 7 bases and J by 2 bases, leaving 11 bases between them. CDR3 nucleotide sequence: TGTGCCAGCGAAGGACTTATCACAGATACGCAGTATTTT. It yields the protein CASEGLITDTQYF.

The genes are TRBV9 and TRBJ2-4; D call uncertain. Deletions cut 0 bases from V and 3 bases from J, with 10 bases between. Per the germline V gene, CDR1 is SGDLS and CDR2 is YYNGEE. The CDR3 length is 15 residues. CDR3 amino acids: CASSVEGNFKNIQYF. CDR3 DNA: TGTGCCAGCAGCGTAGAAGGGAACTTCAAAAACATTCAGTACTTC.

Note on this clone: The sample carries other DNA sequences with the same CDR3. The J gene is TRBJ2-6, the V gene TRBV9; no firm D call. The CDR3 runs 12 residues. Germline V gene data show CDR1 as SGDLS and CDR2 as YYNGEE. With 8 bases removed from V and 1 base from J, the gap between germline ends came to 4 bases. The CDR3 coding sequence is TGTGCCAGTCTATCTGGGGCCAACGTCCTGACTTTC. It codes for CASLSGANVLTF.

The rearrangement links TRBV2 to TRBJ2-2; D may be TRBD2 (6 bases). This CDR3 has 13 residues. Trimming cost V 8 bases and J 3 bases, with 10 bases left between them. Germline lookup yields CDR1 SNHLY and CDR2 FYNNEI. CDR3 amino acids: CASGGWDTGELFF. Here the CDR3 DNA reads TGTGCCAGCGGGGGGTGGGACACCGGGGAGCTGTTTTTT.

The rearrangement links TRBV5-5 to TRBJ1-1, with D perhaps TRBD1 (5 bases). V gave up 5 bases and J gave up 0 bases, with 11 bases separating them. Per the germline V gene, CDR1 is SGHKS and CDR2 is YYEKEE (reference sequence). CDR3 length equals 14 residues. CDR3 protein: CASSPGPVNTEAFF. For the CDR3, the DNA is TGTGCCAGCAGTCCGGGGCCAGTGAACACTGAAGCTTTCTTT.

Concerning this clone: The same CDR3 arises from other DNA sequences in this sample as well. The gene calls are TRBV9 and TRBJ2-7; D is ambiguous. Germline loops: CDR1 SGDLS, CDR2 YYNGEE. Trimming left V 3 bases short and J 0 bases short, with 4 bases between. The CDR3 sequence is 12 residues long. The CDR3 spells CASSGPSYEQYF. The CDR3, as DNA: TGTGCCAGCAGCGGTCCCTCCTACGAGCAGTACTTC.

The chain carries TRBV2 and TRBJ1-4; D remains unclear. Looked up from germline, CDR1 is SNHLY and CDR2 is FYNNEI. Trimming removed 6 bases from V and 0 bases from J, with 11 bases in between. This CDR3 region has 15 residues. CDR3 bases: TGTGCCAGCAGGGACGGATTTGCAACTAATGAAAAACTGTTTTTT. Protein: CASRDGFATNEKLFF. The full variable domain, rest sourced from reference TRBV2 and TRBJ1-4, is EPEVTQTPSHQVTQMGQEVILRCVPISNHLYFYWYRQILGQKVEFLVSFYNNEISEKSEIFDDQFSVERPDGSNFTLKIRSTKLEDSAMYFCASRDGFATNEKLFFGSGTQLSVL.

J is TRBJ2-7 and V is TRBV28; D gene uncertain. V was cut by 5 bases and J by 6 bases, with 8 bases left in between. CDR1 MDHEN and CDR2 SYDVKM come from the germline V gene. The CDR3 is made up of 11 amino acids. As DNA, the CDR3 is TGTGCCAGCAGTGATCTCGGCGAGCAGTACTTC. The encoded protein is CASSDLGEQYF.

The V and J genes are TRBV9 and TRBJ1-5, with D hard to call. The CDR3 has 15 residues. The germline V gene encodes CDR1 SGDLS and CDR2 YYNGEE. Trimming pared 2 bases from V and 7 bases from J, leaving 16 bases between. The CDR3 reads CASSVGPDSRQPQHF. In DNA form, the CDR3 reads TGTGCCAGCAGCGTTGGGCCGGATTCGAGACAGCCCCAGCATTTT.

The chain combines TRBV9 with TRBJ1-6, with 7 bases aligning to TRBD1. Germline loops: CDR1 SGDLS, CDR2 YYNGEE. The CDR3 contains 16 residues. Losses at the gene ends were 5 bases for V and 7 bases for J; bases not matched to a gene: 12. CDR3 sequence: CASSDEQGSLNSPLHF. The DNA of the CDR3 is TGTGCCAGCAGTGATGAACAGGGGTCCCTGAATTCACCCCTCCACTTT.

This clone was seen only once. Other DNA sequences within the sample encode an identical CDR3. This rearrangement joins TRBV6-5 to TRBJ2-2; D is ambiguous. The germline gives CDR1 MNHEY, CDR2 SVGAGI. The ends were cut back, 4 bases at V and 4 bases at J, with 4 bases in the middle. The CDR3 length is 12 residues. CDR3 sequence (DNA): TGTGCCAGCAGTTTATCCACCGGGGAGCTGTTTTTT. It translates to CASSLSTGELFF.

J is TRBJ1-2 and V is TRBV27, with 7 bases lining up with TRBD1. This CDR3 region has 15 residues. With 8 bases clipped from V and 4 bases from J, the junction kept 13 bases outside the gene matches. Germline V gene sequence: CDR1 MNHEY, CDR2 SMNVEV (reference sequence). The CDR3 DNA is TGTGCCAGCGGCCCTCATGGGGACAGTACCTATGGCTACACCTTC. Translation: CASGPHGDSTYGYTF.

The chain has TRBV15 and TRBJ1-1, with a weak D call TRBD1 (5 bases). CDR1 and CDR2 from the germline V gene are LNHNV and YYDKDF (reference sequence). The V end was cut by 5 bases, the J end by 4 bases, with 11 bases between. The CDR3 sequence is 13 residues long. Here the CDR3 DNA reads TGTGCCACCAGCGGGGGGTTGATCACTGAAGCTTTCTTT. Its translation: CATSGGLITEAFF.